These T cell receptor beta chains were read from a single sample in a study of blood T cell repertoires in COVID-19. Assay: immunoSEQ multiplex PCR; the TCRdb copy retains only in-frame clones and omits some. There are 55,000 to 75,000 clones in the sample; 60% to 85% occur only once, and 23% lies in the top ten. Specimen: peripheral blood. The origin of the receptors is a human donor in a cohort sampled during active COVID-19. Each CDR3 is given with its conserved first and last residue. Fields, in order: D gene, V gene, J gene, clone size, CDR3 DNA, CDR3 protein. The D gene is left open where the match is weak. Not every row has a clone size; where given, it reads once, few, many or a size class.

TRBD2	TRBV4-1	TRBJ2-3	.	TGCGCCAGCAGCCAAGATATTGCTAGCGGGATGGTAGATACGCAGTATTTT	CASSQDIASGMVDTQYF
TRBD2	TRBV28	TRBJ2-1	.	TGTGCCAGCAGTCGGACTAGCGGGGCCTACAATGAGCAGTTCTTC	CASSRTSGAYNEQFF
.	TRBV7-9	TRBJ1-6	few	TGTGCCAGCAGCTTGGGGCACAGTTTGGGGTCACCCCTCCACTTT	CASSLGHSLGSPLHF
.	TRBV7-2	TRBJ2-2	few	TGTGCCAGCAGCTTAGCGAGGTGGCGGACCGGGGAGCTGTTTTTT	CASSLARWRTGELFF
TRBD2	TRBV3-1/TRBV3-2	TRBJ2-1	.	TGTGCCAGCAGCCGCGATGGGGGGGGATACAATGAGCAGTTCTTC	CASSRDGGGYNEQFF
.	TRBV6-1	TRBJ1-4	.	TGTGCCAGCAGTGAGCCGGGATCAACTAATGAAAAACTGTTTTTT	CASSEPGSTNEKLFF
TRBD2	TRBV7-2	TRBJ2-1	.	TGTGCCAGCAGCCTAGTAGCGGGTGGACCCAATGAGCAGTTCTTC	CASSLVAGGPNEQFF
TRBD2	TRBV5-4	TRBJ2-7	few	TGTGCCAGCAGCTCCGGGACTAGCGTATACGAGCAGTACTTC	CASSSGTSVYEQYF
TRBD2	TRBV5-1	TRBJ2-5	.	TGCGCCAGCCATCGAGCGGGAGGGGAAGAGACCCAGTACTTC	CASHRAGGEETQYF
.	TRBV18	TRBJ1-1	once	TGTGCCAGCTCACCACAAGGGGCTGAAGCTTTCTTT	CASSPQGAEAFF
.	TRBV10-2	TRBJ2-3	few	TGCGCCAGCAACTTAGGGGCTAGCACAGATACGCAGTATTTT	CASNLGASTDTQYF
TRBD2	TRBV19	TRBJ2-5	.	TGTGCCAGTAAAGAGCGGGGGACCCAAGAGACCCAGTACTTC	CASKERGTQETQYF
.	TRBV20-1	TRBJ1-1	once	TGCAGTGCTAGTTCCCCAGGCATGAACACTGAAGCTTTCTTT	CSASSPGMNTEAFF
TRBD2	TRBV11-2	TRBJ2-2	.	TGTGCCAGCAGCTTCACTAGCGGGGACACCGGGGAGCTGTTTTTT	CASSFTSGDTGELFF
.	TRBV24-1	TRBJ1-4	.	TGTGCCACCAGCCCAGGGCATAATGAAAAACTGTTTTTT	CATSPGHNEKLFF
.	TRBV29-1	TRBJ1-5	.	TGCAGCGTGGCCGACAGCGCCCGGGTACCCCAGCATTTT	CSVADSARVPQHF
TRBD1	TRBV7-9	TRBJ2-5	.	TGTGCCAGCAGCTTAGGACAGGGGGTAGAGACCCAGTACTTC	CASSLGQGVETQYF
.	TRBV2	TRBJ2-2	.	TGTGCCAGCAGTCAGGGACACGGGGAGCTGTTTTTT	CASSQGHGELFF
TRBD1	TRBV4-3	TRBJ1-3	once	TGCGCCAGCAGCCAGTACAGGGGCCCGAGCTCTGGAAACACCATATATTTT	CASSQYRGPSSGNTIYF
.	TRBV5-1	TRBJ1-1	.	TGCGCCAGCAGCTTGGGCGGGATGAACACTGAAGCTTTCTTT	CASSLGGMNTEAFF
.	TRBV5-1	TRBJ1-2	.	TGCGCCAGCAGCTTGGCGTCAGGGGATGGCTACACCTTC	CASSLASGDGYTF
TRBD2	TRBV2	TRBJ2-5	.	TGTGCCAGCAGTCGGGGGGAGAGTTACCAAGAGACCCAGTACTTC	CASSRGESYQETQYF
TRBD1	TRBV5-1	TRBJ2-7	.	TGCGCCAGCAGCTTTACCAGGACAGGCGAGACCTACGAGCAGTACTTC	CASSFTRTGETYEQYF
TRBD1	TRBV29-1	TRBJ1-1	.	TGCAGCGTGGGGACAGGGGACACTGAAGCTTTCTTT	CSVGTGDTEAFF
TRBD1	TRBV3-1/TRBV3-2	TRBJ1-1	.	TGTGCCAGCAGCTCCCGGGACAGGGCAACTGAAGCTTTCTTT	CASSSRDRATEAFF
.	TRBV10-2	TRBJ2-7	.	TGCGCCAGCAGTTTAAGGGGTACCTACGAGCAGTACTTC	CASSLRGTYEQYF
.	TRBV6-5	TRBJ1-6	.	TGTGCCAGCAGTTACGTGGACAGTGGTTCACCCCTCCACTTT	CASSYVDSGSPLHF
TRBD1	TRBV4-3	TRBJ1-2	few	TGCGCCAGCAGCCAAGGGCGGACAGGGCTAAGCTATGGCTACACCTTC	CASSQGRTGLSYGYTF
.	TRBV28	TRBJ1-5	.	TGTGCCAGCAGTTTGGCTGTCGATCAGCCCCAGCATTTT	CASSLAVDQPQHF
.	TRBV6-6	TRBJ1-2	few	TGTGCCAGCACCGCCCGGGATGGCTACACCTTC	CASTARDGYTF
.	TRBV11-3	TRBJ2-7	.	TGTGCCAGCAGCTTAGGCGCAGGGTGGGAGCAGTACTTC	CASSLGAGWEQYF
.	TRBV3-1/TRBV3-2	TRBJ1-5	.	TGTGCCAGCAGCCTCGCACAGTGGCAGCCCCAGCATTTT	CASSLAQWQPQHF